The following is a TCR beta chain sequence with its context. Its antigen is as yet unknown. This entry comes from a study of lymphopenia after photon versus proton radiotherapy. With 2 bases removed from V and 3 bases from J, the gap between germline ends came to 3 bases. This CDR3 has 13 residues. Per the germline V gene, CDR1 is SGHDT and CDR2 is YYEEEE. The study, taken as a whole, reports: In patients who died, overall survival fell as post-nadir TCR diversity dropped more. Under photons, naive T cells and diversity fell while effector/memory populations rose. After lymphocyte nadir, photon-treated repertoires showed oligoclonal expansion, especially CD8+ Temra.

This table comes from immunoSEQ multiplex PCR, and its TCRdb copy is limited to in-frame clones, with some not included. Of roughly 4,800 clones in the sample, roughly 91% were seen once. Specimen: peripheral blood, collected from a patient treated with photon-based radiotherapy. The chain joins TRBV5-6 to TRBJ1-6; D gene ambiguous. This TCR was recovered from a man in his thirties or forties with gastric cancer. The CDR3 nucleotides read TGTGCCAGCAGCTTAGTCTATAATTCACCCCTCCACTTT. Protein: CASSLVYNSPLHF.